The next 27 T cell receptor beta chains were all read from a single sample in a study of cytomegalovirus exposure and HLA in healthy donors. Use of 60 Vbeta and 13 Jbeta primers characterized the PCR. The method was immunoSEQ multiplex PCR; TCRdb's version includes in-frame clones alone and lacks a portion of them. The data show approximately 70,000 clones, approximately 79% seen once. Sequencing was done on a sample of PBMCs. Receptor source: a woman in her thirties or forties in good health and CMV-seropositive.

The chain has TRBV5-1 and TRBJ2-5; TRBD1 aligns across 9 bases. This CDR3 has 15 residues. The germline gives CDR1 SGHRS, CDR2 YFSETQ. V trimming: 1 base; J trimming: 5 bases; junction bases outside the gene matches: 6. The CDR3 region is CASSLNRGRGETQYF. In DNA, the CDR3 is TGCGCCAGCAGCTTGAACAGGGGGCGCGGGGAGACCCAGTACTTC.

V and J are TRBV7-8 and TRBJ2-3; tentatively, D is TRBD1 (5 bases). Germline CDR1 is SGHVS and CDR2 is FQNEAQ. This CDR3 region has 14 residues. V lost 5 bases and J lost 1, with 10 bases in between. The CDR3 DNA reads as TGTGCCAGCAGCCCACCGACAGGCACAGATACGCAGTATTTT. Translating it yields CASSPPTGTDTQYF.

CDR3 protein: CASSRGKYEQYF. The DNA of the CDR3 is TGTGCCAGCAGTCGCGGGAAATACGAGCAGTACTTC. The chain carries TRBV27 and TRBJ2-7, with D possibly being TRBD2 (6 bases). Trimming took off 5 bases at V and 4 bases at J, with 9 bases between the two ends. The CDR3 sequence is 12 residues long. Germline CDR1 reads MNHEY; CDR2 reads SMNVEV (reference sequence).

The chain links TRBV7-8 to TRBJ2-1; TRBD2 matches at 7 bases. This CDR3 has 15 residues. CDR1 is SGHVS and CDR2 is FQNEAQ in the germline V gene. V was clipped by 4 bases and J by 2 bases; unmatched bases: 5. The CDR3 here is CASSYWGGAYNEQFF. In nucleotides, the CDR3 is TGTGCCAGCAGCTACTGGGGGGGGGCCTACAATGAGCAGTTCTTC. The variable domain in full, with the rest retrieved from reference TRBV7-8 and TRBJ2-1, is GAGVSQSPRYKVAKRGQDVALRCDPISGHVSLFWYQQALGQGPEFLTYFQNEAQLDKSGLPSDRFFAERPEGSVSTLKIQRTQQEDSAVYLCASSYWGGAYNEQFFGPGTRLTVL.

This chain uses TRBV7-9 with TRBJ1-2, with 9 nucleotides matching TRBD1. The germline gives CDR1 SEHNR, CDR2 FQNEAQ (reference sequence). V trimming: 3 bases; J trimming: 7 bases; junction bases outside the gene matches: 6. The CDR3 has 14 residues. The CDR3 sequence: CASSLGQGASGYTF. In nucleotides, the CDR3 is TGTGCCAGCAGCTTGGGACAGGGAGCCTCTGGCTACACCTTC.

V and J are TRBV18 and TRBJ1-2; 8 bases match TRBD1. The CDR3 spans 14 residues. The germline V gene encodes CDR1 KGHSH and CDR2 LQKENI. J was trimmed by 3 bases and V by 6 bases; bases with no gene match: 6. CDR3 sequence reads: CASSPSGGDYGYTF. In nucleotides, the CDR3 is TGTGCCAGCTCTCCCTCAGGGGGCGACTATGGCTACACCTTC.

DNA for the CDR3: TGTGCCAGCAGCGTATACACAGGGCCACCTTTTGAAGCTTTCTTT. Protein: CASSVYTGPPFEAFF. The chain employs TRBV9 and TRBJ1-1, with D perhaps matching TRBD1 (6 bases). The CDR3 is 15 residues long. The V end lost 1 base, the J end lost 7 bases, and 17 bases lay between the germline ends. Germline V lookup: CDR1 SGDLS, CDR2 YYNGEE.

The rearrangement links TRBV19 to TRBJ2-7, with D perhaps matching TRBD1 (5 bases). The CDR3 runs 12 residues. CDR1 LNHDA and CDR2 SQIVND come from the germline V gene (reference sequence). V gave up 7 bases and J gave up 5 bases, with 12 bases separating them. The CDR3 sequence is CASMTAFHEQYF. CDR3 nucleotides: TGTGCCAGTATGACAGCCTTCCACGAGCAGTACTTC.

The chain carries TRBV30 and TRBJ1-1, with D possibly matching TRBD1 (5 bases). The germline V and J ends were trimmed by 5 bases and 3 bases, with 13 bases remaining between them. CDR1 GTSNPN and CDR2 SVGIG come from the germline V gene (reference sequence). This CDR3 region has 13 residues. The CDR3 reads CAWQGLKDTEAFF. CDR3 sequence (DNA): TGTGCCTGGCAGGGCCTTAAGGACACTGAAGCTTTCTTT.

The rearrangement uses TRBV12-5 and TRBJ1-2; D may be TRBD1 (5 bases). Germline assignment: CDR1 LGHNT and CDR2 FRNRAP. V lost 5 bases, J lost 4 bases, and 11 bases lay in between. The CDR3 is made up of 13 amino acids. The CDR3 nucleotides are TGTGCTAGTGGTCTGGGGACTGTCTATGGCTACACCTTC. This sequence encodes CASGLGTVYGYTF.

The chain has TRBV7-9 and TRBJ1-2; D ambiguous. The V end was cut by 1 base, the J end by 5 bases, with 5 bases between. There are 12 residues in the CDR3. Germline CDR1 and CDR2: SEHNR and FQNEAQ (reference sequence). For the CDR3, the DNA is TGTGCCAGCAGCTTAGACAGTTATGGCTACACCTTC. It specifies CASSLDSYGYTF.

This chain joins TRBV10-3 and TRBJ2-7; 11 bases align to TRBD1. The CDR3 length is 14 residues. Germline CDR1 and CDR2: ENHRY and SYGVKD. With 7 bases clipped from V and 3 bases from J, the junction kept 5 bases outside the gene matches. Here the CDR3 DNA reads TGTGCCATCAAACCGGGACAGGGGGACTACGAGCAGTACTTC. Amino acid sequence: CAIKPGQGDYEQYF.

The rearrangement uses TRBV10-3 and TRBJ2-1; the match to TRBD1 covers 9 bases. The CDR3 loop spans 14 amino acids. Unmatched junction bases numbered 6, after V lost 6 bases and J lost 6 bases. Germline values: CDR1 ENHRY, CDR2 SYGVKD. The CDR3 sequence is CAIRPGQGPNEQFF. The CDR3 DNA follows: TGTGCCATCAGGCCGGGACAGGGTCCCAATGAGCAGTTCTTC.

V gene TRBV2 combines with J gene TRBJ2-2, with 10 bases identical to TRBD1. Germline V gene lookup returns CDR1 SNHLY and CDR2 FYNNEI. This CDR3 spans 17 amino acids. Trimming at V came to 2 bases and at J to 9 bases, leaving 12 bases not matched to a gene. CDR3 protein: CASSENGGTGAGRELFF. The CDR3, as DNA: TGTGCCAGCAGTGAAAACGGTGGGACAGGGGCAGGTCGGGAGCTGTTTTTT.

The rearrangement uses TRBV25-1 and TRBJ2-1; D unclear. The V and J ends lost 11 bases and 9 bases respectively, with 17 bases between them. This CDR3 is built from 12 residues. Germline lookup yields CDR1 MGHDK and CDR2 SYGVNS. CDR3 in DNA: TGTGCCTACCTAACCCCCGCTGGTGAGCAGTTCTTC. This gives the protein CAYLTPAGEQFF.

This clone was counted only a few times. The chain's CDR3 is CASSRYWTSASTDTQYF. CDR3 coding DNA: TGTGCCAGCAGTCGATATTGGACTAGCGCGAGCACAGATACGCAGTATTTT. The V call is TRBV2, the J call TRBJ2-3; TRBD2 matches 9 bases. J lost 0 bases, V lost 5 bases, and 9 bases had no gene match. CDR1 is SNHLY, CDR2 FYNNEI, per germline. The CDR3 sequence is 17 residues long.

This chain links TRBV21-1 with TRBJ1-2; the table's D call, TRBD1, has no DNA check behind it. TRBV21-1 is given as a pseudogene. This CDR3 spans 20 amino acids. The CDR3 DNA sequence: TGTGCCAGCAGCGACACTCCCCTTATACCCGCCCTGACAGGGAACTATGGCTACACCTTC. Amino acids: CASSDTPLIPALTGNYGYTF.

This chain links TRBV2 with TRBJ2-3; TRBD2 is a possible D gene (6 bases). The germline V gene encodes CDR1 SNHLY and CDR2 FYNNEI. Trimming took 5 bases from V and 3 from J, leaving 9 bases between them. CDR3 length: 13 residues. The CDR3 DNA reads TGTGCCAGCAGTCGCGGGGTTACAGATACGCAGTATTTT. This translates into CASSRGVTDTQYF.

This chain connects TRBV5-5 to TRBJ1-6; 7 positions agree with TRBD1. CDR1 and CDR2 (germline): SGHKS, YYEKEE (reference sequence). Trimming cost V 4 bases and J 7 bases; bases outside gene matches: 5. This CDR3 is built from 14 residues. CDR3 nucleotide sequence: TGTGCCAGCAGCCGGGGACAGACCAATTCACCCCTCCACTTT. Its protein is CASSRGQTNSPLHF.

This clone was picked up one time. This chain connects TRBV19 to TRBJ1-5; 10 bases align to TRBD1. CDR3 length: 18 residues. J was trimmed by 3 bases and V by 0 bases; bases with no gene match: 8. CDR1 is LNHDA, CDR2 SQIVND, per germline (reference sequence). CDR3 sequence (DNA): TGTGCCAGTAGTATAGATCCCCGGGGACAGGGGTTCAATCAGCCCCAGCATTTT. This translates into CASSIDPRGQGFNQPQHF.

The CDR3 DNA sequence: TGTGCCAGCGGCAGGGCTAACGAGCAGTACTTC. Protein product: CASGRANEQYF. This rearrangement joins TRBV6-5 to TRBJ2-5; D perhaps matches TRBD1 (5 bases). The J call may be mistaken, given a closer DNA end match to TRBJ2-7. In germline, CDR1 is MNHEY, CDR2 SVGAGI. CDR3 length equals 11 residues.

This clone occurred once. The CDR3 DNA reads as TGTGCCAGCAGTTCGAACCTAGGAAAAACAGATACGCAGTATTTT. It translates to CASSSNLGKTDTQYF. This chain connects TRBV2 to TRBJ2-3; no definite D call. The CDR3 length is 15 residues. The V end was cut by 5 bases, the J end by 3 bases, with 15 bases between. In germline, CDR1 is SNHLY, CDR2 FYNNEI.

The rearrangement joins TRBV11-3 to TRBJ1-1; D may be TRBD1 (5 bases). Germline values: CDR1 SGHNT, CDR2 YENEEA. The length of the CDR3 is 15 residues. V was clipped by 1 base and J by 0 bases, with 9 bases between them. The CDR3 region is CASSLGGRVNTEAFF. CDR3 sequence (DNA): TGTGCCAGCAGCTTAGGTGGCAGGGTGAACACTGAAGCTTTCTTT.

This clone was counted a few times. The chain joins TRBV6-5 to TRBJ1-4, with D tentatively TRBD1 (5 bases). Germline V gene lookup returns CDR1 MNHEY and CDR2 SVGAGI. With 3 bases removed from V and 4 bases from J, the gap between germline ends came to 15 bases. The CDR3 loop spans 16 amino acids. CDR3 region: CASSYRRGQSNEKLFF. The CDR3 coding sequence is TGTGCCAGCAGTTATAGGCGGGGCCAGAGTAATGAAAAACTGTTTTTT.

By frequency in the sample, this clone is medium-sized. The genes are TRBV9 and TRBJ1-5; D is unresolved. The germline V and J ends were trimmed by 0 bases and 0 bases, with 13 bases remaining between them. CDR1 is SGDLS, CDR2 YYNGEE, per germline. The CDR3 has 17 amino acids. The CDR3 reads CASSVEEGHYSNQPQHF. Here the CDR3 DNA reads TGTGCCAGCAGCGTAGAGGAAGGCCACTATAGCAATCAGCCCCAGCATTTT.

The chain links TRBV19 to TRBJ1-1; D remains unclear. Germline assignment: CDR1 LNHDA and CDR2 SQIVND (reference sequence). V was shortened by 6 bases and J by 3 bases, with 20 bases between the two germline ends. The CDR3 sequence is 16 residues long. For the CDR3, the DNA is TGTGCCAGTAGCCTAGCCCGAAGCTGGGGTGACACTGAAGCTTTCTTT. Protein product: CASSLARSWGDTEAFF.

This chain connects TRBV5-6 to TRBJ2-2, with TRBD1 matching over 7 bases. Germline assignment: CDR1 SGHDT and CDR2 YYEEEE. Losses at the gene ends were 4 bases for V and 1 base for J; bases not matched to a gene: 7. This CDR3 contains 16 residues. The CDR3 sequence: CASSVTGTENTGELFF. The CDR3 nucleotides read TGTGCCAGCAGCGTGACCGGGACAGAGAACACCGGGGAGCTGTTTTTT.